The T cell receptor (beta chain) described here comes from a study of T cells after yellow fever vaccination. Looking at the study overall: Each low-cell-number fraction was prepared by means of SMART-Seq v4 Ultra Low Input. Notes on the study in general: Booster sampling recovered most clones from primary vaccination (less than 97% CD4, around 88% CD8).

Concerning this clonotype itself: Its antigen is not known.

The CDR3 totals 13 residues. Trimming removed 10 bases at V and 4 bases at J, with 11 bases between. Germline loops: CDR1 SNHLY, CDR2 FYNNEI. Synthesis of TCR cDNA relied on 5'RACE template switching, which attached a universal primer site and UMIs. TCRdb re-derived calls from the 5' RACE reads in MiXCR, one entry per CDR3 protein. The sample yields fewer than 450,000 distinct CDR3 sequences, approximately 4.2% seen once. This sequence originates from a man aged 18 to 29 who received the YFV17D yellow fever vaccine. The chain uses TRBV2 and TRBJ2-6; D unresolved. The input for sequencing was PBMCs, taken 5 days after the yellow fever booster vaccination. The CDR3 spells CAIGPPGANVLTF. CDR3 DNA: TGTGCCATCGGACCTCCGGGGGCCAACGTCCTGACTTTC.